This TCR beta chain was sequenced in a study of shared clonotypes between healthy human individuals. Study context: The cohort had two women and a few men, ages 18 to 49.

About this clone: The antigen remains undetermined.

Across several immunoSEQ plates, the genomic DNA of each subset was split evenly. Sequenced by immunoSEQ multiplex PCR; TCRdb stores in-frame clones only, minus some. The top ten hold roughly 1.9% of the sample, which has about 710,000 clones, around four fifths seen once. Study-wide results and limits: Non-shared clonotypes showed lower generation probabilities than clonotypes common to all four donors.

Sequenced sample: memory CD4+ T cells sorted from blood. The subset denotes: CD45RA-negative fraction. This receptor was taken from a woman aged 25 to 39 in good health.

The CDR3 reads CASSVGDEQYF. CDR3 in DNA: TGCGCCAGCAGCGTGGGAGACGAGCAGTACTTC. The chain recombines TRBV5-1 with TRBJ2-7; D might be TRBD2 (5 bases). The CDR3 has 11 amino acids. Germline CDR1 reads SGHRS; CDR2 reads YFSETQ. The V and J ends lost 4 bases and 5 bases respectively, with 7 bases between them.